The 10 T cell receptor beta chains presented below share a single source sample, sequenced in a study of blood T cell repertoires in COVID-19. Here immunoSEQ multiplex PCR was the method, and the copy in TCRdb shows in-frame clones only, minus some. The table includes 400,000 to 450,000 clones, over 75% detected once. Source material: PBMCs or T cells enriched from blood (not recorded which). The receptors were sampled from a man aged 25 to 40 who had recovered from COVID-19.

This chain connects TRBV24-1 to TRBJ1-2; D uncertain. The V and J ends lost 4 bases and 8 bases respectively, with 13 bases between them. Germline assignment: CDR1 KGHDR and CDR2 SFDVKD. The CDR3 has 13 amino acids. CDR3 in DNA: TGTGCCACCAGTGACCTGTTTCACGGGGGCTACACCTTC. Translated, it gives CATSDLFHGGYTF.

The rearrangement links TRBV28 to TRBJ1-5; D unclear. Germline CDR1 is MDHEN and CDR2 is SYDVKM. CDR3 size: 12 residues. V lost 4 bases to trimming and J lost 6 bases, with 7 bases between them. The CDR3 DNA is TGTGCCAGCAGTTCCCCCATTCAGCCCCAGCATTTT. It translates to CASSSPIQPQHF.

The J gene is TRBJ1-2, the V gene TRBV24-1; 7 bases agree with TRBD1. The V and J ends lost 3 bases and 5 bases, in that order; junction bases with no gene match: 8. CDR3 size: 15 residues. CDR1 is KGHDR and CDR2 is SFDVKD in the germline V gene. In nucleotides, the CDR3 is TGTGCCACCAGTGATCCCCTCGGACAGGATTATGGCTACACCTTC. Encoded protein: CATSDPLGQDYGYTF.

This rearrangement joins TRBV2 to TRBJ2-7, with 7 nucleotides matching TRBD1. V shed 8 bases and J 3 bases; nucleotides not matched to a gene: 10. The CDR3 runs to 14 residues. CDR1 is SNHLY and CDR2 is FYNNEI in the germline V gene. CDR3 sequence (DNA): TGTGCCAGCGGGACGGAATGGGACAGCTACGAGCAGTACTTC. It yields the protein CASGTEWDSYEQYF.

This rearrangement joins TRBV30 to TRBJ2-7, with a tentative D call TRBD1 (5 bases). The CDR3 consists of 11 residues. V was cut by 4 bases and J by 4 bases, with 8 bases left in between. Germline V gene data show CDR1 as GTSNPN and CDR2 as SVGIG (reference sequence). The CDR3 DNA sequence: TGTGCCTGGACCCGACAGTACGAGCAGTACTTC. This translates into CAWTRQYEQYF.

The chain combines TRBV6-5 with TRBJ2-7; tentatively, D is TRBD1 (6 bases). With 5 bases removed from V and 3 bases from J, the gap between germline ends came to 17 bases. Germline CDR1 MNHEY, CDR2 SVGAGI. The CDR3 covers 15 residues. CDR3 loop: CASSTLRDKGYEQYF. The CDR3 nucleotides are TGTGCCAGCAGTACCCTCCGGGACAAGGGCTACGAGCAGTACTTC.

The CDR3 sequence is CASTSPSGSYGELFF. The DNA for the CDR3 is TGTGCCAGCACATCGCCTAGCGGGAGTTACGGGGAGCTGTTTTTT. This chain links TRBV19 with TRBJ2-2; 10 bases align to TRBD2. The V gene end was trimmed by 9 bases and the J gene end by 7 bases; junction bases not matched to a gene: 11. This CDR3 is 15 amino acids long. Germline CDR1 is LNHDA and CDR2 is SQIVND (reference sequence).

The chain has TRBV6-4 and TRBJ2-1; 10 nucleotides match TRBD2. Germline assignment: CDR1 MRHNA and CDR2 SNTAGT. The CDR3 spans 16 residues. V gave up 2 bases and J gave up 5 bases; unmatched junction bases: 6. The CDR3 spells CASSDLLAGDDNEQFF. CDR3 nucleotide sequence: TGTGCCAGCAGTGACCTTCTAGCGGGAGATGACAATGAGCAGTTCTTC.

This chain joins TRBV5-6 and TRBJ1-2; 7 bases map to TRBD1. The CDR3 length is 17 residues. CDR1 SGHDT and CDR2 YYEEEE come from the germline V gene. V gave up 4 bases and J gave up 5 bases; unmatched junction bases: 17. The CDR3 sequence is CASSPVTGLRTTYGYTF. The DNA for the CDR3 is TGTGCCAGCAGCCCAGTGACAGGGCTGAGGACAACTTATGGCTACACCTTC.

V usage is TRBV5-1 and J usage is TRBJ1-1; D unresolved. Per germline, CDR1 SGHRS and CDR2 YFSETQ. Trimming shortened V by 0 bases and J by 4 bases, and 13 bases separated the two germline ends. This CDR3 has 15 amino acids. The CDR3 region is CASSLGSGDSTEAFF. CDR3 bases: TGCGCCAGCAGCTTGGGTTCAGGTGATTCCACTGAAGCTTTCTTT.